This T cell receptor (beta chain) was captured by sequencing in a study of cytotoxic CD8 clonotypes in ibrutinib-treated CLL. About the study: Productive templates averaged about 260,000 per sample, and productive rearrangements roughly 90,000. Study-wide results and caveats: Samples were collected at differing times from sustained-remission and progressing patients.

Note on this clone: Its antigen is still unknown.

Repertoires were generated with immunoSEQ multiplex PCR, while TCRdb's copy carries only in-frame clones and drops some. The profile shows 250,000 to 350,000 clones, more than 70% of them singletons. CDR3 length: 18 amino acids. Germline-derived CDR1 and CDR2 are SGDLS and YYNGEE. V was clipped by 3 bases and J by 8 bases, with 29 bases between them. The specimen was PBMCs, collected at disease progression, from a patient treated with ibrutinib. The V call is TRBV9, the J call TRBJ1-2, with a weak D call TRBD1 (5 bases). The sequence derives from a human donor with chronic lymphocytic leukemia. The CDR3 loop is CASSERAGTEARIGGYTF. The CDR3 nucleotides read TGTGCCAGCAGCGAGCGGGCCGGGACGGAGGCGCGGATAGGGGGCTACACCTTC.